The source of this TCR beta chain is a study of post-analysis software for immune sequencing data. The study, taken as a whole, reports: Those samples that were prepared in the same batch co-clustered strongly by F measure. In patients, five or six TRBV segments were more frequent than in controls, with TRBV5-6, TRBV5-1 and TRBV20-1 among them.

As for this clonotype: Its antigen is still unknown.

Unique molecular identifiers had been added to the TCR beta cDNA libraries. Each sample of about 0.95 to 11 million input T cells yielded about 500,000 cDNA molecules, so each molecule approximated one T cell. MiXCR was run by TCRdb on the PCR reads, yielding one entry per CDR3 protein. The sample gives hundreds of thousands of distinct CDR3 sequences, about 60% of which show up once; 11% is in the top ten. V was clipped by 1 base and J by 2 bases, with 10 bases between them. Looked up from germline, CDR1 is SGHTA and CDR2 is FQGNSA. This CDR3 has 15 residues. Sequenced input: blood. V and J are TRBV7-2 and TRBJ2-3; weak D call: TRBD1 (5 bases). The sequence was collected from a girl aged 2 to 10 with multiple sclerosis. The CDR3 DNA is TGTGCCAGCAGCTTAGTGTCAGGGTACACAGATACGCAGTATTTT. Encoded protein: CASSLVSGYTDTQYF.